A selection of T cell receptor beta chains follows, all from one sample in a study of cytomegalovirus exposure and HLA in healthy donors. Measured with immunoSEQ multiplex PCR; TCRdb has only the in-frame clones, and not every one. The table records 180,000 or so clones, about 80% of them present only once. Sequencing was done on a sample of PBMCs. The source is a man aged 45-65 years in good health and CMV-seropositive. The CDR3 runs from the conserved cysteine through the conserved F or W. Fields, in order: J gene, clone size, D gene, V gene, CDR3 DNA, CDR3 protein. The D gene is left open where the match is weak. Rows give clone size only sometimes, using once, few, many, or a class for an expanded clone.

>TRBJ2-1|NA|TRBD2|TRBV5-1
TGCGCCAGCAGCTTAAGGAGCGGGGGTAGGAATGAGCAGTTCTTC
CASSLRSGGRNEQFF
>TRBJ1-4|NA|TRBD1|TRBV2
TGTGCCAGCAGGGGGACAGGGTGGGTCCTTTTT
CASRGTGWVLF
>TRBJ2-1|NA|NA|TRBV28
TGTGCCAGCAGTACCAGGGATGAGCAGTTCTTC
CASSTRDEQFF
>TRBJ2-5|once|NA|TRBV19
TGTGCCAGTAGTATAGGAGGGGGTCAAGAGACCCAGTACTTC
CASSIGGGQETQYF
>TRBJ2-6|NA|NA|TRBV7-9
TGTGCCAGCAGCTTCACTGGGGCCAACGTCCTGACTTTC
CASSFTGANVLTF
>TRBJ1-2|NA|NA|TRBV6-1
TGTGCCAGCAGCGACTCGATTGAGAATGGGGGCTACACCTTC
CASSDSIENGGYTF
>TRBJ1-5|NA|NA|TRBV29-1
TGCAGCGTGGCCGACAGCCTCAATCAGCCCCAGCATTTT
CSVADSLNQPQHF
>TRBJ2-3|NA|TRBD2|TRBV7-9
TGTGCCAGCAGCCCTAGAAAGGGACTAGCGGGGCGAGATACGCAGTATTTT
CASSPRKGLAGRDTQYF
>TRBJ1-4|NA|NA|TRBV6-1
TGTGCCAGCAGTAAGGGGGACACTAATGAAAAACTGTTTTTT
CASSKGDTNEKLFF
>TRBJ2-7|once|TRBD1|TRBV18
TGTGCCAGCTCCCCGGGAGACAGGGGCTACGAGCAGTACTTC
CASSPGDRGYEQYF
>TRBJ1-4|once|NA|TRBV7-2
TGTGCCAGCAGCTTATTCTTGACAGCCGTCGGGGAAAAACTGTTTTTT
CASSLFLTAVGEKLFF
>TRBJ1-1|NA|NA|TRBV28
TGTGCCAGCAGCCCGGCGGCCGGGAACACTGAAGCTTTCTTT
CASSPAAGNTEAFF
>TRBJ1-6|NA|TRBD1|TRBV6-5
TGTGCCAGCAGACGGGGACAGGGCGGTTCACCCCTCCACTTT
CASRRGQGGSPLHF
>TRBJ2-1|NA|NA|TRBV5-5
TGTGCCAGCAGCATAGACACCCCCTCCTACAATGAGCAGTTCTTC
CASSIDTPSYNEQFF
>TRBJ1-6|NA|NA|TRBV5-1
TGCGCCAGCAGCCCCGAAGCGGGGTCTTCACCCCTCCACTTT
CASSPEAGSSPLHF
>TRBJ2-1|NA|TRBD1|TRBV18
TGTGCCAGCGACCCCCAGGGGGCGAGAGTTGAGCAGTTCTTC
CASDPQGARVEQFF
>TRBJ2-4|NA|TRBD2|TRBV28
TGTGCCAGCAGCCCGGGAGGAGCCAAAAACATTCAGTACTTC
CASSPGGAKNIQYF
>TRBJ2-2|NA|NA|TRBV14
TGTGCCAGCAGTTATGGGCCGGCGAACACCGGGGAGCTGTTTTTT
CASSYGPANTGELFF
>TRBJ1-6|few|NA|TRBV9
TGTGCCAGCTCACCCTCGGACGGGGGAACACCCCTCCACTTT
CASSPSDGGTPLHF
>TRBJ2-4|NA|TRBD2|TRBV9
TGTGCCAGCAGCGTAGATGCGACTAGCGGGGGCCTAAACATTCAGTACTTC
CASSVDATSGGLNIQYF
>TRBJ2-1|once|NA|TRBV7-9
TGTGCCAGCAGCTTAGGGGCTGTTGAGCAGTTCTTC
CASSLGAVEQFF
>TRBJ1-4|NA|NA|TRBV4-3
TGCGCCAGCAGCCAAGAGGGGGGGGAGAGGGTGTTTTTT
CASSQEGGERVFF
>TRBJ2-5|NA|NA|TRBV11-3
TGTGCCAGCAGCTTAGGCAGGGGAATGAAAGAGACCCAGTACTTC
CASSLGRGMKETQYF
>TRBJ1-5|NA|TRBD1|TRBV4-2
TGTGCCAGCAGCTTGCGGGGACAGGGGGTTCGTCAGCCCCAGCATTTT
CASSLRGQGVRQPQHF
>TRBJ2-1|once|NA|TRBV7-8
TGTGCCAGCAGCCCGCCCAGTCGGGGTAACAATGAGCAGTTCTTC
CASSPPSRGNNEQFF
>TRBJ2-7|NA|NA|TRBV10-2
TGCGCCAGCAGTGTTTCAGGCGAGCAGTACTTC
CASSVSGEQYF
>TRBJ2-1|NA|TRBD1|TRBV28
TGTGCCAGCAGTTTAGGGGACAGGGTATACAATGAGCAGTTCTTC
CASSLGDRVYNEQFF
>TRBJ2-4|NA|NA|TRBV2
TGTGCCAGCAGTGCGACGGCCAGGGTGTACTTC
CASSATARVYF
>TRBJ1-2|NA|NA|TRBV7-2
TGTGCCAGCAGCTTAGCCGCCGGGACTAACTATGGCTACACCTTC
CASSLAAGTNYGYTF
>TRBJ2-7|NA|TRBD1|TRBV7-9
TGTTCCAGCAGCTTAGCAGGGGGCCCCTACGAGCAGTACTTC
CSSSLAGGPYEQYF
>TRBJ2-1|NA|NA|TRBV5-4
TGTGCCAGCAGCTTGGACCCCTCGGGTGAGCAGTTCTTC
CASSLDPSGEQFF
>TRBJ1-6|NA|NA|TRBV10-3
TGTGCCATCAGTGATGTGGCAGGGAATTCACCCCTCCACTTT
CAISDVAGNSPLHF
>TRBJ1-3|NA|NA|TRBV15
TGTGCCGCGGGTGGGAGCTCTGGAAACACCATATATTTT
CAAGGSSGNTIYF
>TRBJ2-3|few|TRBD2|TRBV7-8
TGTGCCAGCAGCTTATCTAGCGGGGGGGTCACAGATACGCAGTATTTT
CASSLSSGGVTDTQYF
>TRBJ1-2|NA|NA|TRBV6-5
TGTGCCAGCAGTTACTCCCCCGAGATTATGGGCTACACCTTC
CASSYSPEIMGYTF
>TRBJ1-5|NA|TRBD1|TRBV6-5
TGTGCCAGCAAAAGGACAGGGGCCTCCAATCAGCCCCAGCATTTT
CASKRTGASNQPQHF
>TRBJ1-5|NA|TRBD1|TRBV28
TGTGCCAGCAGGGGACAGGGGGCAATGGGTCAGCCCCAGCATTTT
CASRGQGAMGQPQHF
>TRBJ2-1|once|TRBD2|TRBV7-3
TGTGCCAGCAGCTCGACTAGCATCACTGAGCAGTTCTTC
CASSSTSITEQFF
>TRBJ1-5|NA|TRBD1|TRBV19
TGTGCCAGTATGGGGTCCCCCGGGACAGGGTTATTTGGTCAGCCCCAGCATTTT
CASMGSPGTGLFGQPQHF
>TRBJ1-1|few|TRBD1|TRBV27
TGTGCCAGCGGGGACAGGGAGACGTGGACTGAAGCTTTCTTT
CASGDRETWTEAFF
>TRBJ1-3|NA|NA|TRBV5-1
TGCGCCAGCAGCTTGGGTTCGGGGACTGGAAACACCATATATTTT
CASSLGSGTGNTIYF
>TRBJ1-2|NA|TRBD1|TRBV7-6
TGTGCCAGCAGCACGGGACAGGGCCCAATGTATGGCTACACCTTC
CASSTGQGPMYGYTF
>TRBJ2-4|few|NA|TRBV1
TGCACCAGCAGCCAAGATTGTAGGAGCGGACTCTTTTTAAACATTCAGTACTTC
CTSSQDCRSGLFLNIQYF
>TRBJ1-2|NA|NA|TRBV19
TGTGCCAGTGGGGAGATATACTATGGCTACACCTTC
CASGEIYYGYTF
>TRBJ2-5|few|TRBD2|TRBV4-1
TGCGCCAGCAGCCTGCTACTAGCGGGGGGCCGGGAGACCCAGTACTTC
CASSLLLAGGRETQYF
>TRBJ1-5|NA|TRBD1|TRBV2
TGTGCCAGCACCCAAATGACAGGGGGCCGGAATCAGCCCCAGCATTTT
CASTQMTGGRNQPQHF
>TRBJ2-1|NA|TRBD1|TRBV5-4
TGTGCCAGCACCTTGGATGGGACAGGTTACAATGAGCAGTTCTTC
CASTLDGTGYNEQFF
>TRBJ2-3|few|TRBD2|TRBV14
TGTGCCAGCAGCCAAAGGGGAACTTCTAGCGGTAGGGGAGATACGCAGTATTTT
CASSQRGTSSGRGDTQYF
>TRBJ1-5|NA|NA|TRBV2
TGTGCCAGCAGTGAAGAGGTTCGGGGAGAGCCCCAGCATTTT
CASSEEVRGEPQHF
>TRBJ2-7|once|NA|TRBV5-6
TGTGCCAGCAGCATTGGACAGTACGAGCAGTACTTC
CASSIGQYEQYF
>TRBJ1-2|NA|NA|TRBV5-6
TGTGCCAGCAGCTTGGGGGCAGGGGCCGGCTACACCTTC
CASSLGAGAGYTF
>TRBJ1-1|few|NA|TRBV11-2
TGTGCCAGCAGGCTTCAGGGTAATGAAGCTTTCTTT
CASRLQGNEAFF
>TRBJ2-2|few|TRBD1|TRBV29-1
TGCAGCGTTCGATTACAGGGGGCTCGGACCGGGGAGCTGTTTTTT
CSVRLQGARTGELFF
>TRBJ2-5|NA|NA|TRBV9
TGTGCCAGCAGCGTCGGGACTCTGCAAGAGACCCAGTACTTC
CASSVGTLQETQYF
>TRBJ2-1|NA|NA|TRBV7-2
TGTGCCAGCAGCTTTAACGGAGGCTCCTACAATGAGCAGTTCTTC
CASSFNGGSYNEQFF
>TRBJ1-6|once|NA|TRBV7-2
TGTGCCAGCAGCTTTGGCAAGTTACCCTCTAATTCACCCCTCCACTTT
CASSFGKLPSNSPLHF
>TRBJ2-7|NA|TRBD2|TRBV5-1
TGCGCCAGCAGCCGTCGGACTAGCGGGGGATCCGAGCAGTACTTC
CASSRRTSGGSEQYF
>TRBJ2-5|NA|TRBD1|TRBV18
TGTGCCAGCTCACCCGGGACAGCGAAAGAGACCCAGTACTTC
CASSPGTAKETQYF
>TRBJ2-2|NA|NA|TRBV13
TGTGCCAGCAGCTTCGGGAAACCCACCGGGGAGCTGTTTTTT
CASSFGKPTGELFF
>TRBJ2-3|NA|TRBD2|TRBV7-2
TGTGCCAGCAGCTCGAGAAGGACTAGCGGGGGAGCAGATACGCAGTATTTT
CASSSRRTSGGADTQYF